This TCR beta chain derives from a study of CD8+CD57+ T cells in acquired aplastic anemia. Across the study: An average of approximately 3.2 ug of DNA was obtained from sorted CD4+ and CD8+ cells.

Study-level findings and limits: Common to patients and controls were around 30 CD8+ CDR3 sequences.

Trimming removed 6 bases at V and 1 base at J, with 11 bases between. The germline CDR1 and CDR2 sequences are MGHDK and SYGVNS. CDR3 length equals 14 residues. TCR beta VDJ and CDR3 profiles were obtained from a genomic DNA template. In TCRdb, the reads were re-called with MiXCR into one record per CDR3 protein. The repertoire consists of about 210,000 distinct CDR3 sequences, with 34% occurring once and the leading ten covering more than 0.95%. This clonotype turned up a few times. The antigen is unknown. The receptor comes from a human donor in good health, serving as a control. The chain links TRBV25-1 to TRBJ2-3; D is undetermined. The sample consisted of sorted CD4+, CD8+, or CD8+CD57+ T cells (not recorded which) from PBMCs. CDR3 DNA sequence: TGTGCCAGCAGCTTGGTTGGTGGCACAGATACGCAGTATTTT. Translation gives CASSLVGGTDTQYF.